The rows below give T cell receptor beta chains drawn from one sample of a study of T cell responses to AZD1222 COVID-19 vaccine. Only in-frame clones appear in the TCRdb table, and some are missing; sequencing was by immunoSEQ multiplex PCR. The sample records about 110,000 clones, roughly 87% being singletons. Sequences were derived from peripheral blood, sampled on day 0 of MenACWY control vaccination. The receptors stem from an adult in good health. Each CDR3 is given with its conserved first and last residue. The D gene is left open where the match is weak. Expanded clones are given a class, and other clones once, few, many or no size at all.

D,size,V,J,DNA,CDR3
.,.,TRBV7-3,TRBJ2-5,TGTGCCAGCAGCCGCGCGGGACATAAACAAGAGACCCAGTACTTC,CASSRAGHKQETQYF
.,.,TRBV7-8,TRBJ2-7,TGTGCCAGCAGCTTAGGTCAGGAGGGCGAGCAGTACTTC,CASSLGQEGEQYF
.,.,TRBV7-2,TRBJ2-3,TGTGCCAGCAGCTTAGGAACTCCGAGGACAGATACGCAGTATTTT,CASSLGTPRTDTQYF
.,.,TRBV6-1,TRBJ1-2,TGTGCCAGCAGTGAAGAGGCCACGGGCGCCTGGGGCTACACCTTC,CASSEEATGAWGYTF
TRBD1,.,TRBV28,TRBJ2-7,TGTGCCAGCATTACGACAGGGGGCTCCTACGAGCAGTACTTC,CASITTGGSYEQYF
.,.,TRBV19,TRBJ1-4,TGTGCCAGTAGTATGGCAGGGTTGGAAAAACTGTTTTTT,CASSMAGLEKLFF
.,.,TRBV28,TRBJ1-1,TGTGCCAGCAGTCCCTCAGGGAGTGGCACTGAAGCTTTCTTT,CASSPSGSGTEAFF
.,.,TRBV6-2/TRBV6-3,TRBJ1-1,TGTGCCAGCAGTTCCTCTGGGTGGGCTGAAGCTTTCTTT,CASSSSGWAEAFF
.,once,TRBV19,TRBJ2-1,TGTGCCAGTAGTATGGCCAACTCCTACAATGAGCAGTTCTTC,CASSMANSYNEQFF
.,.,TRBV24-1,TRBJ2-2,TGTGCCACCAAATCTACCGGGAAGAACACCGGGGAGCTGTTTTTT,CATKSTGKNTGELFF
TRBD1,.,TRBV2,TRBJ2-7,TGTGCCAGCGTGACCGGGACAGGGGCCTACGAGCAGTACTTC,CASVTGTGAYEQYF
TRBD2,.,TRBV7-3,TRBJ2-1,TGTGCCAGCAGGTCAATGCCTAGCGGGGGGATTGATGAGCAGTTCTTC,CASRSMPSGGIDEQFF
TRBD1,few,TRBV5-1,TRBJ1-1,TGCGCCAGCAGCGGGGGACAGAGCACTACTGAAGCTTTCTTT,CASSGGQSTTEAFF
TRBD1,.,TRBV27,TRBJ2-1,TGTGCCAGCAGTTTGGACAGGGGTTCCTCCAATGAGCAGTTCTTC,CASSLDRGSSNEQFF
.,.,TRBV15,TRBJ1-1,TGTGCCACCAGCAGAGGTCAGTTGAACACTGAAGCTTTCTTT,CATSRGQLNTEAFF
.,few,TRBV19,TRBJ2-7,TGTGCCAGTATGGACAGCCTCTACGAGCAGTACTTC,CASMDSLYEQYF
.,once,TRBV30,TRBJ2-1,TGTGCCTGGAGTGGGCTCAATGAGCAGTTCTTC,CAWSGLNEQFF
TRBD1,once,TRBV18,TRBJ1-1,TGTGCCAGCTCACCACCTGGGGACAGGTTTGGCGCTGAAGCTTTCTTT,CASSPPGDRFGAEAFF
TRBD1,.,TRBV6-5,TRBJ1-2,TGTGCCAGCAGTCCCGGGACAGGGGGCAGCTATGGCTACACCTTC,CASSPGTGGSYGYTF
.,.,TRBV18,TRBJ2-3,TGTGCCAGCTCTAGACCGAGCACAGATACGCAGTATTTT,CASSRPSTDTQYF
.,.,TRBV7-2,TRBJ2-2,TGTGCCAGCAGCTCCCCAACAGGGAGAGGGGAGCTGTTTTTT,CASSSPTGRGELFF
.,.,TRBV28,TRBJ1-2,TGTGCCAGCAGTCAACAGGGTTATAACTATGGCTACACCTTC,CASSQQGYNYGYTF
TRBD2,.,TRBV5-1,TRBJ2-3,TGCGCCAGCAGCTTGGTAGGGCTAGCGGGGGCCCCGGATACGCAGTATTTT,CASSLVGLAGAPDTQYF
TRBD1,.,TRBV7-2,TRBJ2-3,TGTGCCAGCAGCTCCAGAACAGGGGGCTATAGCACAGATACGCAGTATTTT,CASSSRTGGYSTDTQYF
.,.,TRBV5-1,TRBJ1-1,TGCGCCAGCAGCTTGAGTGGCACTGAAGCTTTCTTT,CASSLSGTEAFF
.,few,TRBV7-2,TRBJ1-5,TGTGCCAGCAGCCCCTACGTGAGGGATAGCAATCAGCCCCAGCATTTT,CASSPYVRDSNQPQHF
TRBD1,.,TRBV6-5,TRBJ2-2,TGTGCCAGCAGTTACCAATCAGGGACAGGGGCCGGGGAGCTGTTTTTT,CASSYQSGTGAGELFF
TRBD1,.,TRBV29-1,TRBJ1-1,TGCAGCGTTGGGGACAGGGGAGGCACGTGGACTGAAGCTTTCTTT,CSVGDRGGTWTEAFF
.,.,TRBV5-5,TRBJ1-3,TGTGCCAGCAGCTTGGTCCGGAGCTCTGGAAACACCATATATTTT,CASSLVRSSGNTIYF
.,.,TRBV12-2,TRBJ1-1,TGTGCAAGTCGCTTAGCGGAGACTGGGAACACTGAAGCTTTCTTT,CASRLAETGNTEAFF
.,once,TRBV3-1/TRBV3-2,TRBJ1-3,TGTGCCAGCAGCCTTCCCTACGGGAGCTCTGGAAACACCATATATTTT,CASSLPYGSSGNTIYF
.,.,TRBV24-1,TRBJ1-2,TGTGCCACCAGTGATTTGAAGGCAGGGAATTACTATGGCTACACCTTC,CATSDLKAGNYYGYTF
.,.,TRBV5-1,TRBJ2-7,TGCGCCAGCAGCGAACCGGGGTCGGGGGCCGAGCAGTACTTC,CASSEPGSGAEQYF
TRBD1,.,TRBV28,TRBJ1-2,TGTGCCAGCAGTTCCGGACAGGGGGCCCCTAACTATGGCTACACCTTC,CASSSGQGAPNYGYTF
.,.,TRBV11-3,TRBJ2-3,TGTGCCAGCAGCTCGCGTACCTCGTTCACAGATACGCAGTATTTT,CASSSRTSFTDTQYF
.,.,TRBV24-1,TRBJ1-4,TGTGCCACCAGTGATTCTAAGACTGGGGGTATAAAAGCCGAAAAACTGTTTTTT,CATSDSKTGGIKAEKLFF
.,once,TRBV9,TRBJ2-3,TGTGCCAGCACTCGGTCCCCGGTCGCAGATACGCAGTATTTT,CASTRSPVADTQYF
.,once,TRBV19,TRBJ1-5,TGTGCCAGTAGTATAGCACAGGGTAATCAGCCCCAGCATTTT,CASSIAQGNQPQHF
.,.,TRBV28,TRBJ1-2,TGTGCCAGCAGTTTAGCAGGGTCGACTAGTGGCTACACCTTC,CASSLAGSTSGYTF
.,.,TRBV3-1/TRBV3-2,TRBJ1-1,TGTGCCAGCAGCCCCGAGGGACGGGTTGAAGCTTTCTTT,CASSPEGRVEAFF
.,.,TRBV6-5,TRBJ2-1,TGTGCCAGCAGTTTTGGGGGCCCCTCCTACAATGAGCAGTTCTTC,CASSFGGPSYNEQFF
.,.,TRBV6-5,TRBJ1-5,TGTGCCAGCAGTTACTCGGGTATTACCAATCAGCCCCAGCATTTT,CASSYSGITNQPQHF
.,.,TRBV4-3,TRBJ1-2,TGCGCCAGCAGCCAAGTACGTGGTTACGGCTACACCTTC,CASSQVRGYGYTF
.,few,TRBV20-1,TRBJ2-3,TGCAGTGTTCTAGTAGTTGATACGCAGTATTTT,CSVLVVDTQYF
TRBD1,.,TRBV5-1,TRBJ1-6,TGCGCCAGCAGCGATCCGGGACAGGGGACATCTCCCCTCCACTTT,CASSDPGQGTSPLHF
.,.,TRBV19,TRBJ1-5,TGTGCCAGTAGCCCCGGGAATAGCAATCAGCCCCAGCATTTT,CASSPGNSNQPQHF